This T cell receptor beta chain was captured by sequencing in a study of shared clonotypes between healthy human individuals. V shed 5 bases, J shed 4 bases, and the junction held 11 bases outside the gene matches. Looked up from germline, CDR1 is SGHNT and CDR2 is YYREEE (reference sequence). The CDR3 covers 15 residues. The data were produced by immunoSEQ multiplex PCR, yet TCRdb's version contains in-frame clones alone and is incomplete. The repertoire has some 2,400,000 clones, approximately 95% of them found once; the top ten carry over 0.1%. The clonotype comes from a man between 18 and 35 years old in good health. The sequenced sample consisted of naive CD4+ T cells sorted from blood. As to subset: CD45RA+ positively selected. The V call is TRBV5-4, the J call TRBJ1-1; 7 bases are shared with TRBD1. This CDR3 is CASSSTGEASTEAFF. The CDR3, as DNA: TGTGCCAGCAGTTCAACAGGGGAGGCATCCACTGAAGCTTTCTTT.